The clone carrying this T cell receptor beta chain was found a few times. The antigen is undetermined. One end of the junction varies from germline; a read error may be responsible. These data come from a study of tumor-infiltrating lymphocytes in primary liver carcinoma. Background on the study: Spanning 4.2 to 10 cm, the tumors were T1-T3 N0M0.

Overall study findings and caveats: Tumor region pairs showed greater overlap than either tumor-adjacent or tumor-blood pairs did. The study found a significantly higher top-250-clone fraction in tumors than in blood (p = 0.039).

Reverse transcription of roughly 470 ng total RNA with a constant-region primer produced TCR beta cDNA. Three nested multiplex PCR rounds, a slightly modified ARM-PCR method, built the TCR beta libraries. Use of TRBV1-TRBV30 forward primers with a C-beta reverse primer characterized the first two PCR rounds, which lasted 10 cycles each. TCRdb used MiXCR to reprocess the multiplex PCR reads, holding one entry per CDR3 protein. The data show roughly 30,000 distinct CDR3 sequences, with roughly two thirds seen just once and 25% to 35% held by the top ten. Co-extracted RNA and DNA came from about 19-30 mg of unsorted bulk tissue. Those patients suffered from chronic HBV infection and were treatment-naive. CDR1 SGHAT and CDR2 FQNNGV come from the germline V gene. This CDR3 has 15 amino acids.

This sequence was found in a woman in her twenties or thirties with primary liver carcinoma and hepatitis B virus infection. The sample comprised liver tumor tissue from sampling region 3. This sample's subset: tumor region T3, left-lateral pole. The chain couples TRBV11-2 to TRBJ2-1, with 9 bases identical to TRBD2. CDR3 region: CASTLVGGRENEQFF. In DNA form, the CDR3 reads TGTGCCAGCACCTTAGTGGGCGGGAGGGAAAATGAGCAGTTCTTC. Using reference TRBV11-2 and TRBJ2-1 for the parts outside the CDR3, the full variable domain is EAGVAQSPRYKIIEKRQSVAFWCNPISGHATLYWYQQILGQGPKLLIQFQNNGVVDDSQLPKDRFSAERLKGVDSTLKIQPAKLEDSAVYLCASTLVGGRENEQFFGPGTRLTVL.